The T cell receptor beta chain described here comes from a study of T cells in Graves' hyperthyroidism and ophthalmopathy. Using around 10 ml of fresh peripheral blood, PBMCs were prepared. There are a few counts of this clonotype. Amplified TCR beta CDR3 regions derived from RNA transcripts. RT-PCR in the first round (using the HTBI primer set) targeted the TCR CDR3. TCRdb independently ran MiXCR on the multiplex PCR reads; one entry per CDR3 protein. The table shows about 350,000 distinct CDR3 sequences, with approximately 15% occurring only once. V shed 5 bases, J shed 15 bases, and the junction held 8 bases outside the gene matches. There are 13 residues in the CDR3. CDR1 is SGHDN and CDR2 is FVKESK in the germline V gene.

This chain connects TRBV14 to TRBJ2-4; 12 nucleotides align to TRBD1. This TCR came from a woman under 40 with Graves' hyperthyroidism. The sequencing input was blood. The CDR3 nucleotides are TGTGCCAGCAGCACCGGGACAGGGGGCTTTACGTACTTC. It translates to CASSTGTGGFTYF.